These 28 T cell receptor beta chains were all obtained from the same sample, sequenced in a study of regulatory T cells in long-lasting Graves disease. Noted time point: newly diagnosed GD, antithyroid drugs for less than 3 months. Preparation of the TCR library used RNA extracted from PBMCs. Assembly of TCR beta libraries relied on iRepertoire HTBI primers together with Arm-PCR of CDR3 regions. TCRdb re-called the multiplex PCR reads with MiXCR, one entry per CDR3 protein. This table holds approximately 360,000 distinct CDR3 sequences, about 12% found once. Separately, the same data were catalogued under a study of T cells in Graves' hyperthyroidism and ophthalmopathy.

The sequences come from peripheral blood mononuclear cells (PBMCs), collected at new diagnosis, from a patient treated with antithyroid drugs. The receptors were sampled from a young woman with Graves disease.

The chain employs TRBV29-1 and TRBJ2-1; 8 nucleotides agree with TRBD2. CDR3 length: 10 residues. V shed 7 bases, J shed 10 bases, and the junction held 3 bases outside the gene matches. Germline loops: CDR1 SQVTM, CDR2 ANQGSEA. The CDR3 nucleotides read TGCAGCGCGGGGGGGGGGGAGCAGTTCTTC. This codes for CSAGGGEQFF.

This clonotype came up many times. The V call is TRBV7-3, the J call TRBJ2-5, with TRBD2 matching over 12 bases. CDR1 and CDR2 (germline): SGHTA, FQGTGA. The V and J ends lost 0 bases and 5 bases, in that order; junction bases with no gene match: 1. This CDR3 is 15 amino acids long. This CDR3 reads CASSLTGTSGETQYF. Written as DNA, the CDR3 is TGTGCCAGCAGCTTAACGGGGACTAGCGGGGAGACCCAGTACTTC.

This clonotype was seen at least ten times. The CDR3 DNA reads as TGTGCCAGCAGACCTTTCGGACCCGGGGAGCTGTTTTTT. Its translation is CASRPFGPGELFF. The V and J genes are TRBV3-1 and TRBJ2-2; no reliable D call. V lost 6 bases and J lost 6, with 11 bases in between. Looked up from germline, CDR1 is LGHDT and CDR2 is YNNKEL (reference sequence). The CDR3 contains 13 residues.

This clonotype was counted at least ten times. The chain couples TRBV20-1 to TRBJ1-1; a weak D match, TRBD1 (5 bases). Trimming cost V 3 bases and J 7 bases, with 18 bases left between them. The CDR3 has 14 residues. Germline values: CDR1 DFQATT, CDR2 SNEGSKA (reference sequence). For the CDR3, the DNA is TGCAGTGCTAGGCTAGGCGACGGGGCCTATGAAGCTTTCTTT. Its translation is CSARLGDGAYEAFF.

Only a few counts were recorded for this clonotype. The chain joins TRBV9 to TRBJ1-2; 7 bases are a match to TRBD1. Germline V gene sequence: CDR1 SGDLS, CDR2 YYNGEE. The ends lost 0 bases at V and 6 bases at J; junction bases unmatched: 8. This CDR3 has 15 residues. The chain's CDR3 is CASSVVLLDRNGYTF. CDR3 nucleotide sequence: TGTGCCAGCAGCGTAGTCCTTCTGGACAGGAATGGCTACACCTTC.

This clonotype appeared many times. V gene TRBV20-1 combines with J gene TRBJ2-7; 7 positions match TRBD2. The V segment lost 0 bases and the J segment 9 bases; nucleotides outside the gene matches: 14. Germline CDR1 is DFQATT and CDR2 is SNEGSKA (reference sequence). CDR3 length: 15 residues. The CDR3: CSARDGAGVSFLQYF. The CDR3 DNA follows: TGCAGTGCTAGAGATGGGGCGGGGGTAAGCTTTCTGCAGTACTTC.

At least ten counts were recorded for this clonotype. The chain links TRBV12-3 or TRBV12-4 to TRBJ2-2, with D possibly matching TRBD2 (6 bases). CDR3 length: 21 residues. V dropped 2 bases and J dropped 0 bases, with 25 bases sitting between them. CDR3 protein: CASSLLTGVPGRWPNTGELFF. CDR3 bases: TGTGCCAGCAGTTTACTTACTGGCGTCCCGGGGAGGTGGCCGAACACCGGGGAGCTGTTTTTT.

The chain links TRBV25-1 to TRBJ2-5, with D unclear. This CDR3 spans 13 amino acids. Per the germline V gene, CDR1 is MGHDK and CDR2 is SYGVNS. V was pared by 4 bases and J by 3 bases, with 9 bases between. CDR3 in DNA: TGTGCCAGCAGTGTTGTCAGTGAAGAGACCCAGTACTTC. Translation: CASSVVSEETQYF. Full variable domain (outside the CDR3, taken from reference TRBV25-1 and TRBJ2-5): EADIYQTPRYLVIGTGKKITLECSQTMGHDKMYWYQQDPGMELHLIHYSYGVNSTEKGDLSSESTVSRIRTEHFPLTLESARPSHTSQYLCASSVVSEETQYFGPGTRLLVL.

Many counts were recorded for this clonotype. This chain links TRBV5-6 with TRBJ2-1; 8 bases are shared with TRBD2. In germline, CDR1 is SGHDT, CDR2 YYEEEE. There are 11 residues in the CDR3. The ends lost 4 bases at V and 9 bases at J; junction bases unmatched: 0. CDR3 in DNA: TGTGCCAGCAGCCGGGGGGGTGAGCAGTTCTTC. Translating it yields CASSRGGEQFF.

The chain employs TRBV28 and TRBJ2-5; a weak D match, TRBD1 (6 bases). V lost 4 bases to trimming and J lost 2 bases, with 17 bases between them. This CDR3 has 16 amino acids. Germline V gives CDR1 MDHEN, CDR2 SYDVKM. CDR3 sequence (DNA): TGTGCCAGCAGTTCCCTTAACAGGGTTGGTCAAGAGACCCAGTACTTC. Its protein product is CASSSLNRVGQETQYF.

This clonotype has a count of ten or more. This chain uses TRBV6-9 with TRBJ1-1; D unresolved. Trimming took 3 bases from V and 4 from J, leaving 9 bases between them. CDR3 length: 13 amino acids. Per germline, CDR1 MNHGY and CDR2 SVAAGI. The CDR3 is CASSYNRRTEAFF. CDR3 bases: TGTGCCAGCAGTTACAACCGGCGCACTGAAGCTTTCTTT.

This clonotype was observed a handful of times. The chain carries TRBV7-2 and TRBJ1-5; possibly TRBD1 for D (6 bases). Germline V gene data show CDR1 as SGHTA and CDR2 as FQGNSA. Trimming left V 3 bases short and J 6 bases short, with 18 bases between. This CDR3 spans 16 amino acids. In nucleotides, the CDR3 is TGTGCCAGCAGCTTCAGGGGTTTTGGGGCCAGTCAGCCCCAGCATTTT. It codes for CASSFRGFGASQPQHF.

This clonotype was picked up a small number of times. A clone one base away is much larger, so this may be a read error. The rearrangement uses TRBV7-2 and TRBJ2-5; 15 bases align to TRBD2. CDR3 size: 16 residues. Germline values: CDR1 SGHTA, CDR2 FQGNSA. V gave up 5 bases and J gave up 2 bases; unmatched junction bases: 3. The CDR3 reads CTSSLGLAGGQETQYF. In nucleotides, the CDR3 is TGTACCAGCAGCCTCGGACTAGCGGGAGGGCAAGAGACCCAGTACTTC.

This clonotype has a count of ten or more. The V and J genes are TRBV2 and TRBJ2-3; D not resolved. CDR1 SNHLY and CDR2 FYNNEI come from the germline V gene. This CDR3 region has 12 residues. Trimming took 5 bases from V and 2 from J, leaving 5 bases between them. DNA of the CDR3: TGTGCCAGCAGTACTCCCACAGATACGCAGTATTTT. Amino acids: CASSTPTDTQYF. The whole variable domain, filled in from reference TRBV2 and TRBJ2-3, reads EPEVTQTPSHQVTQMGQEVILRCVPISNHLYFYWYRQILGQKVEFLVSFYNNEISEKSEIFDDQFSVERPDGSNFTLKIRSTKLEDSAMYFCASSTPTDTQYFGPGTRLTVL.

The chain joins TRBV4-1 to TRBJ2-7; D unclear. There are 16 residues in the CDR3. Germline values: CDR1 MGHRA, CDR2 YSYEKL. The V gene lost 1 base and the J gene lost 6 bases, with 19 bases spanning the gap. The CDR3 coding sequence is TGCGCCAGCAGCCAAGTGGCAGGCCAACTATTGGGCGAGCAGTACTTC. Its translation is CASSQVAGQLLGEQYF.

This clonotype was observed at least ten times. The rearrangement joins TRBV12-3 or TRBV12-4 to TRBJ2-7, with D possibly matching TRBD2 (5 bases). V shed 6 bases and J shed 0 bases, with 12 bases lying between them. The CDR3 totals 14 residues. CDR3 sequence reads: CASSRTGISYEQYF. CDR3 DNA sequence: TGTGCCAGCAGCCGGACGGGGATCTCCTACGAGCAGTACTTC.

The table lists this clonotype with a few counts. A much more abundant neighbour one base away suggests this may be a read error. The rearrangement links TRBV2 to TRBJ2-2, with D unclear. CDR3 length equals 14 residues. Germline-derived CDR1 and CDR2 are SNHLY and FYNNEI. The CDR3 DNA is TGCGCCAGCTACGCGAGGCCCAACACCGGGGAGCTGTTTTTT. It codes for CASYARPNTGELFF. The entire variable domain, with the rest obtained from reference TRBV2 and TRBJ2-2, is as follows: EPEVTQTPSHQVTQMGQEVILRCVPISNHLYFYWYRQILGQKVEFLVSFYNNEISEKSEIFDDQFSVERPDGSNFTLKIRSTKLEDSAMYFCASYARPNTGELFFGEGSRLTVL.

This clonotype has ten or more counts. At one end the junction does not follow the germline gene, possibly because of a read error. CDR3 residues: CASSLVRGSSYNEQFF. DNA for the CDR3: TGCGCCAGCAGCTTGGTTCGAGGGAGCTCCTACAATGAGCAGTTCTTC. This rearrangement joins TRBV7-2 to TRBJ2-1; maybe TRBD2 (5 bases). The germline gives CDR1 SGHTA, CDR2 FQGNSA. The CDR3 contains 16 residues.

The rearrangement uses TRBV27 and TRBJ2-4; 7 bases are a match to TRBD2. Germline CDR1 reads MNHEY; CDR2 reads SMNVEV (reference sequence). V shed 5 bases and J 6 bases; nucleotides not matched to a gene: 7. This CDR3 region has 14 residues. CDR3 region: CASSRGLEGNIQYF. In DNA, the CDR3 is TGTGCCAGCAGTAGAGGACTAGAAGGAAACATTCAGTACTTC.

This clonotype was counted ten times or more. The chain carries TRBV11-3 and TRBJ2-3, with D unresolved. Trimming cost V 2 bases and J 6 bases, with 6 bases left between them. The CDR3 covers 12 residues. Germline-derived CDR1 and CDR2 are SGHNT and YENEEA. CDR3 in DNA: TGTGCCAGCAGCTTACTTGGGGATACGCAGTATTTT. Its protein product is CASSLLGDTQYF.

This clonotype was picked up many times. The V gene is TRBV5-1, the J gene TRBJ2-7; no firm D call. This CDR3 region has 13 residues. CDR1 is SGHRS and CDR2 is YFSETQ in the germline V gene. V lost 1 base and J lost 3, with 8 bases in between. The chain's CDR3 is CASSLRSHYEQYF. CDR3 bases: TGCGCCAGCAGCTTGCGCAGCCACTACGAGCAGTACTTC.

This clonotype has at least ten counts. CDR3 loop: CASSSTGANYGYTF. DNA for the CDR3: TGTGCCAGCAGCTCAACAGGCGCTAACTATGGCTACACCTTC. The chain recombines TRBV7-9 with TRBJ1-2; the D gene is possibly TRBD1 (5 bases). The CDR3 sequence is 14 residues long. Germline CDR1 is SEHNR and CDR2 is FQNEAQ (reference sequence). V was pared by 4 bases and J by 0 bases, with 9 bases between.

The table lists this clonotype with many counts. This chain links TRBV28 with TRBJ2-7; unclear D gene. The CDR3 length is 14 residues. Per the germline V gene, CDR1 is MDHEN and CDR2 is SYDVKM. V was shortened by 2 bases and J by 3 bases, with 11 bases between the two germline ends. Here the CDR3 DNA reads TGTGCCAGCAGTTTAAGTGCGTCCCTCTACGAGCAGTACTTC. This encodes CASSLSASLYEQYF.

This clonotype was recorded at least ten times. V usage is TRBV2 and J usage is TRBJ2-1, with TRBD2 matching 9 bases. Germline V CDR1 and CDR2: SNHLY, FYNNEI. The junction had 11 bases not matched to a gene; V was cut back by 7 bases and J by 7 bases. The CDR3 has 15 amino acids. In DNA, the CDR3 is TGTGCCAGCATCCTCGGACTAGCGCTAAGGAATGAGCAGTTCTTC. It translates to CASILGLALRNEQFF.

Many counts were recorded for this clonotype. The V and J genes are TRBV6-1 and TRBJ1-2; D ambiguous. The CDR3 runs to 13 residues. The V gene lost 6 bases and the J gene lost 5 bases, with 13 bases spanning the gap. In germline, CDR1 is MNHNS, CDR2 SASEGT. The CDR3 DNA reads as TGTGCCAGCAGCTCACCGGGGAGTTATGGCTACACCTTC. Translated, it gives CASSSPGSYGYTF.

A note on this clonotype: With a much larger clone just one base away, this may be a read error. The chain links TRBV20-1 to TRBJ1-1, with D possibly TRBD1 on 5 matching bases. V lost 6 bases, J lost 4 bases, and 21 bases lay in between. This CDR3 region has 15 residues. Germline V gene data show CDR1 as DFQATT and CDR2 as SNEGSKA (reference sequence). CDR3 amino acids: CSAQGGEMMSTEAFF. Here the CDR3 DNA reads TGCAGTGCGCAGGGTGGGGAGATGATGAGCACTGAAGCTTTCTTT.

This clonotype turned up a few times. The CDR3 region is CASSPTGAGYTF. As DNA, the CDR3 is TGCGCCAGCAGCCCTACCGGAGCCGGCTACACCTTC. This chain connects TRBV4-3 to TRBJ1-2; D ambiguous. CDR1 and CDR2 (germline): LGHNA, YSLEER. CDR3 length equals 12 residues. V was cut by 4 bases and J by 8 bases, with 11 bases left in between.

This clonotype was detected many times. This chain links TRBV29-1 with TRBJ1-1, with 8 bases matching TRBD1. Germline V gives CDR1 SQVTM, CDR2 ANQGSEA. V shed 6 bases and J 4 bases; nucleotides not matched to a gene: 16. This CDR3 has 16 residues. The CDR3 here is CSVPTGVKGPGTEAFF. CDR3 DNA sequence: TGCAGCGTCCCGACAGGGGTTAAAGGCCCGGGCACTGAAGCTTTCTTT.